This T cell receptor (beta chain) was documented in a study of blood T cell repertoires in COVID-19. Study summary: Sites in the United States, Italy and Spain provided acute and convalescent COVID-19 samples. PBMCs, B-cell-depleted T cells, or T cells were the source of the cDNA or gDNA that made up the material.

The CDR3 spans 14 residues. The V gene's germline CDR1 is SGHRS and CDR2 YFSETQ. V trimming: 5 bases; J trimming: 9 bases; junction bases outside the gene matches: 10. How the authors handled the data: The authors estimated nucleated cell counts from reference gene primer amplification. TCRdb's table, derived via immunoSEQ multiplex PCR, lists solely in-frame clones and lacks some. V and J calls and clone size come straight from that table; D and trimming were deduced from the DNA. The data hold 90,000 to 120,000 clones, with roughly nine tenths observed a single time. The V call is TRBV5-1, the J call TRBJ1-5; 8 nucleotides align to TRBD1. This sequence originates from an elderly woman with acute or convalescent COVID-19. Input material: peripheral blood. CDR3 sequence (DNA): TGCGCCAGCAGTACTGGGACAGGCGGTGGGCCCCAGCATTTT. It codes for CASSTGTGGGPQHF.